Following are 8 T cell receptor beta chains from one sample sequenced in a study of ipilimumab plus nivolumab after autologous stem cell transplantation. This table comes from immunoSEQ multiplex PCR, and its TCRdb copy is limited to in-frame clones, with some not included. The sample lists roughly 15,000 clones, 80% occurring once. Here the sequenced sample was PBMCs, taken in a trial of ipilimumab plus nivolumab as post-transplant consolidation. The receptors were gathered from a male donor with diffuse large B-cell lymphoma.

V usage is TRBV6-6 and J usage is TRBJ1-4; D possibly corresponds to TRBD1 (6 bases). V was trimmed by 6 bases and J by 7 bases, leaving 15 bases between them. The CDR3 is 14 residues long. The germline gives CDR1 MNHNY, CDR2 SVGAGI (reference sequence). The CDR3 region is CASRDGGAGEKLFF. The CDR3 DNA reads TGTGCCAGCAGGGACGGGGGCGCCGGTGAAAAACTGTTTTTT.

The chain couples TRBV2 to TRBJ2-3; 9 bases are a match to TRBD2. Germline-derived CDR1 and CDR2 are SNHLY and FYNNEI. The CDR3 totals 15 residues. Germline trimming cut 10 bases from V and 2 bases from J; bases unmatched to any gene: 10. CDR3: CATGGRGGPTDTQYF. The CDR3 DNA reads as TGTGCCACCGGTGGGCGGGGGGGGCCCACAGATACGCAGTATTTT.

The V and J genes are TRBV5-1 and TRBJ2-7; 10 nucleotides match TRBD1. The ends lost 4 bases at V and 6 bases at J; junction bases unmatched: 7. The CDR3 loop spans 14 amino acids. Germline V lookup: CDR1 SGHRS, CDR2 YFSETQ. The CDR3 region is CASSPGTGVGEQYF. CDR3 DNA sequence: TGCGCCAGCAGCCCGGGGACAGGGGTGGGCGAGCAGTACTTC. Using reference TRBV5-1 and TRBJ2-7 for the parts outside the CDR3, the full variable domain is KAGVTQTPRYLIKTRGQQVTLSCSPISGHRSVSWYQQTPGQGLQFLFEYFSETQRNKGNFPGRFSGRQFSNSRSEMNVSTLELGDSALYLCASSPGTGVGEQYFGPGTRLTVT.

In DNA, the CDR3 is TGTGCCAGCAGCGCCACAGGGGAATACACCGGGGAGCTGTTTTTT. It is translated as CASSATGEYTGELFF. The rearrangement links TRBV9 to TRBJ2-2; TRBD1 agrees at 7 bases. Germline trimming cut 3 bases from V and 3 bases from J; bases unmatched to any gene: 5. The CDR3 is 15 residues long. Germline V gives CDR1 SGDLS, CDR2 YYNGEE.

This clone was seen only a few times. CDR3 nucleotides: TGTGCCAGTAGTCTGACAGAGAACACTGAAGCTTTCTTT. This encodes CASSLTENTEAFF. This chain uses TRBV19 with TRBJ1-1; the D gene is possibly TRBD1 (5 bases). Germline CDR1 and CDR2: LNHDA and SQIVND (reference sequence). With 5 bases removed from V and 1 base from J, the gap between germline ends came to 8 bases. There are 13 residues in the CDR3. Based on the CDR3 plus reference TRBV19 and TRBJ1-1, the full variable domain is DGGITQSPKYLFRKEGQNVTLSCEQNLNHDAMYWYRQDPGQGLRLIYYSQIVNDFQKGDIAEGYSVSREKKESFPLTVTSAQKNPTAFYLCASSLTENTEAFFGQGTRLTVV.

CDR3 region: CASSLSLAGGQETQYF. Here the CDR3 DNA reads TGTGCCAGCAGCTTGTCTCTAGCGGGGGGCCAAGAGACCCAGTACTTC. The genes are TRBV5-5 and TRBJ2-5, with 11 bases aligning to TRBD2. The CDR3 totals 16 residues. Germline loops: CDR1 SGHKS, CDR2 YYEKEE (reference sequence). The J segment lost 1 base and the V segment lost 1 base, leaving 3 bases of the junction unmatched.

This clone was found once. The chain combines TRBV11-2 with TRBJ1-3; D not certain. This CDR3 spans 13 amino acids. Germline V lookup: CDR1 SGHAT, CDR2 FQNNGV. The V end was cut by 1 base, the J end by 4 bases, with 5 bases between. The CDR3 bases are TGTGCCAGCAGCTTAGTAACGGGAAACACCATATATTTT. Encoded protein: CASSLVTGNTIYF.

The chain is built from TRBV2 and TRBJ2-3; the match to TRBD2 covers 7 bases. Germline V gene lookup returns CDR1 SNHLY and CDR2 FYNNEI. V was clipped by 5 bases and J by 1 base; unmatched bases: 6. The CDR3 sequence is 15 residues long. In DNA form, the CDR3 reads TGTGCCAGCAGTTTACTAGCGCCCGGCACAGATACGCAGTATTTT. It translates to CASSLLAPGTDTQYF.